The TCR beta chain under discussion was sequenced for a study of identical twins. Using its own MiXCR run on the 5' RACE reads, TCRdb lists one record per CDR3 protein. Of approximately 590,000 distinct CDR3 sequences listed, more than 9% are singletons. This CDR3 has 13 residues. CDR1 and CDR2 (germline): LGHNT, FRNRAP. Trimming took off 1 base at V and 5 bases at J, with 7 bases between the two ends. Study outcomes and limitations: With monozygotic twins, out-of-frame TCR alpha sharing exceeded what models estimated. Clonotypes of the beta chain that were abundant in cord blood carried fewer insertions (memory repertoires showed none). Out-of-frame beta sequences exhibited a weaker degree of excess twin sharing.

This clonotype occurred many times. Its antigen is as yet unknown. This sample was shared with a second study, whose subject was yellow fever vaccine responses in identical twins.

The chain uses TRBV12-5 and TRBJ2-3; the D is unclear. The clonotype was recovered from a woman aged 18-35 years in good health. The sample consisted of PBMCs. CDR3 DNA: TGTGCTAGTGGTTTGGACCTAGGAGATACGCAGTATTTT. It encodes CASGLDLGDTQYF.